The rows below give T cell receptor beta chains drawn from one sample of a study of identical twins. MiXCR, applied by TCRdb to the 5' RACE reads, yields one record per CDR3 protein. Seen here are hundreds of thousands of distinct CDR3 sequences, roughly 20% observed once, and the top ten hold over 10%. This sample also appeared in a second study, on T cells expressing NK-cell markers.

Material for sequencing was PBMCs. The receptors stem from a woman aged 18-30 years in good health. Each CDR3 is given with its conserved first and last residue. The D gene is left open where the match is weak. Clone size is stated in some rows and not others, as once, few, many or a class when expanded.

d_call: -
cdr3_length: 16
v_call: TRBV7-6
j_call: TRBJ1-1
clone_size: few
cdr3_aa: CASSLEVPAMNTEAFF
cdr3_nt: TGTGCCAGCAGCTTAGAGGTTCCAGCCATGAACACTGAAGCTTTCTTT

d_call: -
cdr3_length: 14
v_call: TRBV20-1
j_call: TRBJ1-3
clone_size: many
cdr3_aa: CSAWKGEGGNTIYF
cdr3_nt: TGCAGTGCTTGGAAGGGGGAAGGTGGAAACACCATATATTTT

d_call: TRBD2
cdr3_length: 16
v_call: TRBV20-1
j_call: TRBJ2-1
clone_size: many
cdr3_aa: CSASSLTSGRAGEQFF
cdr3_nt: TGCAGTGCTTCCTCCCTCACTAGCGGGAGGGCCGGTGAGCAGTTCTTC

d_call: -
cdr3_length: 14
v_call: TRBV3-1
j_call: TRBJ1-1
clone_size: few
cdr3_aa: CASSPTGGDTEAFF
cdr3_nt: TGTGCCAGCAGCCCTACGGGTGGGGACACTGAAGCTTTCTTT

d_call: TRBD1
cdr3_length: 15
v_call: TRBV6-5
j_call: TRBJ2-2
clone_size: many
cdr3_aa: CASSYERDGQGKLFF
cdr3_nt: TGTGCCAGCAGTTACGAAAGGGATGGACAGGGAAAGCTGTTTTTT

d_call: TRBD2
cdr3_length: 15
v_call: TRBV5-6
j_call: TRBJ2-7
clone_size: -
cdr3_aa: CASSLDLAETYEQYF
cdr3_nt: TGTGCCAGCAGCTTGGATCTAGCGGAGACCTACGAGCAGTACTTC

d_call: -
cdr3_length: 15
v_call: TRBV7-8
j_call: TRBJ2-3
clone_size: few
cdr3_aa: CASSPTTYSTDTQYF
cdr3_nt: TGTGCCAGCAGCCCCACTACCTATAGCACAGATACGCAGTATTTT

d_call: -
cdr3_length: 13
v_call: TRBV7-6
j_call: TRBJ2-7
clone_size: few
cdr3_aa: CASSSALWHEQYF
cdr3_nt: TGTGCCAGCAGCTCGGCCCTCTGGCACGAGCAGTACTTC

d_call: -
cdr3_length: 14
v_call: TRBV7-9
j_call: TRBJ1-1
clone_size: -
cdr3_aa: CASSRGPAHTEAFF
cdr3_nt: TGTGCCAGCAGCCGGGGACCTGCTCACACTGAAGCTTTCTTT

d_call: -
cdr3_length: 13
v_call: TRBV4-3
j_call: TRBJ2-7
clone_size: many
cdr3_aa: CASSHDSNYEQYF
cdr3_nt: TGCGCCAGCAGCCACGACAGTAACTACGAGCAGTACTTC

d_call: -
cdr3_length: 16
v_call: TRBV28
j_call: TRBJ1-6
clone_size: many
cdr3_aa: CASSSGQLTYNSPLHF
cdr3_nt: TGTGCCAGCAGTTCCGGACAGCTTACTTATAATTCACCCCTCCACTTT

d_call: -
cdr3_length: 13
v_call: TRBV6-2/TRBV6-3
j_call: TRBJ2-7
clone_size: -
cdr3_aa: CASKRDNTYEQYF
cdr3_nt: TGTGCCAGCAAGAGGGACAACACCTACGAGCAGTACTTC

d_call: TRBD1
cdr3_length: 15
v_call: TRBV5-1
j_call: TRBJ2-6
clone_size: -
cdr3_aa: CASRTGSYGANVLTF
cdr3_nt: TGCGCCAGTAGGACAGGGTCTTATGGGGCCAACGTCCTGACTTTC

d_call: -
cdr3_length: 15
v_call: TRBV15
j_call: TRBJ2-2
clone_size: -
cdr3_aa: CATRGIAANTGELFF
cdr3_nt: TGTGCCACCAGAGGGATTGCCGCGAACACCGGGGAGCTGTTTTTT

d_call: -
cdr3_length: 15
v_call: TRBV15
j_call: TRBJ2-3
clone_size: few
cdr3_aa: CATSRPSREPDTQYF
cdr3_nt: TGTGCCACCAGTAGACCCAGCAGGGAGCCAGATACGCAGTATTTT

d_call: -
cdr3_length: 15
v_call: TRBV7-2
j_call: TRBJ1-6
clone_size: -
cdr3_aa: CASSLSSGGNSPLHF
cdr3_nt: TGTGCCAGCAGCTTATCCTCAGGAGGTAACTCACCCCTCCACTTT

d_call: -
cdr3_length: 12
v_call: TRBV29-1
j_call: TRBJ2-7
clone_size: few
cdr3_aa: CSVEGPLSEQYF
cdr3_nt: TGCAGCGTTGAAGGCCCCCTGAGCGAGCAGTACTTC

d_call: TRBD1
cdr3_length: 14
v_call: TRBV20-1
j_call: TRBJ2-2
clone_size: few
cdr3_aa: CSALRQGRYGELFF
cdr3_nt: TGCAGTGCCCTGAGACAGGGGAGGTACGGGGAGCTGTTTTTT

d_call: -
cdr3_length: 13
v_call: TRBV20-1
j_call: TRBJ1-2
clone_size: many
cdr3_aa: CSAELTDGYGYTF
cdr3_nt: TGCAGTGCCGAACTTACAGACGGCTATGGCTACACCTTC

d_call: -
cdr3_length: 14
v_call: TRBV7-2
j_call: TRBJ2-2
clone_size: -
cdr3_aa: CAIGARSNTGELFF
cdr3_nt: TGTGCCATCGGGGCACGGTCGAACACCGGGGAGCTGTTTTTT

d_call: -
cdr3_length: 11
v_call: TRBV20-1
j_call: TRBJ2-1
clone_size: few
cdr3_aa: CSARRNDEQFF
cdr3_nt: TGCAGTGCTAGAAGAAATGATGAGCAGTTCTTC

d_call: -
cdr3_length: 13
v_call: TRBV29-1
j_call: TRBJ2-5
clone_size: -
cdr3_aa: CSVDLPGQETQYF
cdr3_nt: TGCAGCGTTGATCTACCTGGCCAAGAGACCCAGTACTTC

d_call: -
cdr3_length: 11
v_call: TRBV7-9
j_call: TRBJ2-1
clone_size: -
cdr3_aa: CASRLTGEQFF
cdr3_nt: TGTGCCAGCAGGTTAACAGGGGAGCAGTTCTTC

d_call: -
cdr3_length: 15
v_call: TRBV29-1
j_call: TRBJ2-1
clone_size: -
cdr3_aa: CSGERRGSSYNEQFF
cdr3_nt: TGCAGCGGGGAGCGGCGGGGAAGCTCCTACAATGAGCAGTTCTTC

d_call: -
cdr3_length: 13
v_call: TRBV12-5
j_call: TRBJ1-3
clone_size: -
cdr3_aa: CASQLISGNTIYF
cdr3_nt: TGTGCTAGCCAACTGATCTCTGGAAACACCATATATTTT

d_call: -
cdr3_length: 15
v_call: TRBV7-3
j_call: TRBJ1-1
clone_size: -
cdr3_aa: CASSLTRGVNTEAFF
cdr3_nt: TGTGCCAGCAGCTTAACTCGGGGGGTGAACACTGAAGCTTTCTTT

d_call: -
cdr3_length: 12
v_call: TRBV10-3
j_call: TRBJ1-2
clone_size: -
cdr3_aa: CAIRGDDYGYTF
cdr3_nt: TGTGCCATCAGGGGGGACGACTATGGCTACACCTTC

d_call: TRBD2
cdr3_length: 14
v_call: TRBV10-3
j_call: TRBJ2-1
clone_size: -
cdr3_aa: CAISGREEGNEQFF
cdr3_nt: TGTGCCATCAGTGGGCGGGAGGAGGGCAATGAGCAGTTCTTC

d_call: TRBD1
cdr3_length: 13
v_call: TRBV5-8
j_call: TRBJ1-1
clone_size: few
cdr3_aa: CASSLFRGQDAFF
cdr3_nt: TGTGCCAGCAGCTTATTCAGGGGGCAGGACGCTTTCTTT

d_call: TRBD2
cdr3_length: 15
v_call: TRBV19
j_call: TRBJ2-2
clone_size: -
cdr3_aa: CASSQREVGTGELFF
cdr3_nt: TGTGCCAGTAGCCAGCGGGAGGTGGGCACCGGGGAGCTGTTTTTT

d_call: -
cdr3_length: 14
v_call: TRBV5-1
j_call: TRBJ2-7
clone_size: few
cdr3_aa: CASSEGRPGVEQYF
cdr3_nt: TGCGCCAGCAGCGAGGGGCGCCCTGGGGTGGAGCAGTACTTC

d_call: -
cdr3_length: 14
v_call: TRBV3-1
j_call: TRBJ2-3
clone_size: -
cdr3_aa: CASSQPHRADTQYF
cdr3_nt: TGTGCCAGCAGCCAGCCACACAGGGCAGATACGCAGTATTTT

d_call: -
cdr3_length: 14
v_call: TRBV11-3
j_call: TRBJ2-1
clone_size: few
cdr3_aa: CASSLGGHNNEQFF
cdr3_nt: TGTGCCAGCAGCTTAGGAGGACATAACAATGAGCAGTTCTTC

d_call: TRBD2
cdr3_length: 15
v_call: TRBV6-2/TRBV6-3
j_call: TRBJ2-1
clone_size: many
cdr3_aa: CASSYWREGHNEQFF
cdr3_nt: TGTGCCAGCAGTTACTGGCGGGAGGGCCACAATGAGCAGTTCTTC

d_call: -
cdr3_length: 15
v_call: TRBV6-1
j_call: TRBJ2-1
clone_size: many
cdr3_aa: CASSRSGNSYNEQFF
cdr3_nt: TGTGCCAGCAGTCGAAGCGGAAATTCCTACAATGAGCAGTTCTTC

d_call: TRBD2
cdr3_length: 13
v_call: TRBV25-1
j_call: TRBJ2-1
clone_size: few
cdr3_aa: CATRLAGGYEQFF
cdr3_nt: TGTGCCACGCGACTAGCGGGAGGCTATGAGCAGTTCTTC

d_call: TRBD2
cdr3_length: 14
v_call: TRBV20-1
j_call: TRBJ2-7
clone_size: few
cdr3_aa: CSARVPSGIYEQYF
cdr3_nt: TGCAGTGCTAGAGTTCCTAGCGGGATCTACGAGCAGTACTTC

d_call: TRBD2
cdr3_length: 18
v_call: TRBV6-5
j_call: TRBJ2-6
clone_size: few
cdr3_aa: CASSYFGAGAGGANVLTF
cdr3_nt: TGTGCCAGCAGTTACTTTGGGGCGGGAGCAGGAGGGGCCAACGTCCTGACTTTC

d_call: -
cdr3_length: 13
v_call: TRBV6-5
j_call: TRBJ2-1
clone_size: few
cdr3_aa: CASSYGRGPEQFF
cdr3_nt: TGTGCCAGCAGTTACGGGAGAGGGCCTGAGCAGTTCTTC

d_call: TRBD2
cdr3_length: 14
v_call: TRBV20-1
j_call: TRBJ2-5
clone_size: few
cdr3_aa: CSAPSGGAMETQYF
cdr3_nt: TGCAGTGCTCCAAGCGGGGGGGCTATGGAGACCCAGTACTTC

d_call: -
cdr3_length: 13
v_call: TRBV12-3/TRBV12-4
j_call: TRBJ2-5
clone_size: few
cdr3_aa: CASSLTGWETQYF
cdr3_nt: TGTGCCAGCAGTTTAACAGGATGGGAGACCCAGTACTTC

d_call: TRBD1
cdr3_length: 17
v_call: TRBV7-9
j_call: TRBJ2-7
clone_size: few
cdr3_aa: CASRWRDRGLPDDEQYF
cdr3_nt: TGTGCCAGCAGATGGCGGGACAGGGGCCTCCCCGACGACGAGCAGTACTTC